Shown below are 18 T cell receptor beta chains from a single sample sequenced in a study of Ad26.COV2.S vaccination and SARS-CoV-2 variants. The repertoire was sequenced with immunoSEQ multiplex PCR; TCRdb's copy has only in-frame clones and lacks some. The table lists roughly 700,000 clones, roughly 90% of them singletons. The treatment was: roughly 18 received Ad26.COV2.S at low or high dose, single or two shots; about five received placebo; per-sample allocation not given. After the first vaccine or placebo injection, samples were drawn on day 63. The sample in question was peripheral blood, obtained in a trial of Ad26.COV2.S vaccine versus placebo. The receptors were gathered from a person aged 18-65 years who received the Ad26.COV2.S COVID-19 vaccine or a placebo.

The rearrangement uses TRBV27 and TRBJ2-1; D is ambiguous. V was clipped by 5 bases and J by 5 bases, with 19 bases between them. Per the germline V gene, CDR1 is MNHEY and CDR2 is SMNVEV (reference sequence). This CDR3 contains 16 residues. The DNA for the CDR3 is TGTGCCAGCAGTCCCCCCAAGGGTCGGGCCCACAATGAGCAGTTCTTC. The encoded protein is CASSPPKGRAHNEQFF.

The rearrangement uses TRBV24-1 and TRBJ2-3; perhaps TRBD2 as D (5 bases). This CDR3 region has 12 residues. Germline CDR1 reads KGHDR; CDR2 reads SFDVKD. V dropped 9 bases and J dropped 2 bases, with 8 bases sitting between them. DNA of the CDR3: TGTGCCACCCGGGGAGACACAGATACGCAGTATTTT. Amino acids: CATRGDTDTQYF.

The J gene is TRBJ2-1, the V gene TRBV20-1, with 8 bases identical to TRBD2. The CDR3 length is 15 residues. J lost 4 bases, V lost 3 bases, and 8 bases had no gene match. Germline assignment: CDR1 DFQATT and CDR2 SNEGSKA (reference sequence). The CDR3 loop is CSASAFAGGYNEQFF. The CDR3 DNA is TGCAGTGCTAGTGCCTTTGCGGGAGGATACAATGAGCAGTTCTTC.

This chain links TRBV7-9 with TRBJ2-6; D is undetermined. The CDR3 loop spans 16 amino acids. The ends were cut back, 7 bases at V and 0 bases at J, with 13 bases in the middle. CDR1 and CDR2 (germline): SEHNR, FQNEAQ (reference sequence). CDR3 sequence: CASILSWGSGANVLTF. Here the CDR3 DNA reads TGTGCCAGCATCCTTAGTTGGGGCTCTGGGGCCAACGTCCTGACTTTC.

The CDR3 here is CASSLQVGETQYF. Here the CDR3 DNA reads TGTGCCAGCAGCCTCCAAGTAGGGGAGACCCAGTACTTC. J is TRBJ2-5 and V is TRBV6-5; D is undetermined. Germline V lookup: CDR1 MNHEY, CDR2 SVGAGI. The CDR3 is 13 residues long. Trimming pared 6 bases from V and 5 bases from J, leaving 13 bases between.

The chain joins TRBV5-3 to TRBJ2-3; a weak D match, TRBD2 (5 bases). TRBV5-3 is an open reading frame whose function is uncertain. The V end was cut by 4 bases, the J end by 2 bases, with 20 bases between. The CDR3 sequence is 17 residues long. Here the CDR3 reads CARSLTEDSRFTDTQYF. For the CDR3, the DNA is TGTGCCAGAAGCCTGACCGAGGACTCAAGATTCACAGATACGCAGTATTTT.

This clone was counted a few times. This sequence joins TRBV7-6 and TRBJ2-7; TRBD1 matches at 9 bases. Per germline, CDR1 SGHVS and CDR2 FNYEAQ. With V trimmed by 8 bases and J by 3 bases, 8 bases remained unmatched. The length of the CDR3 is 14 residues. This CDR3 is CASGQGRDYYEQYF. CDR3 bases: TGTGCCAGCGGACAGGGGAGGGACTACTACGAGCAGTACTTC.

The chain uses TRBV11-2 and TRBJ2-2, with D possibly TRBD1 on 5 matching bases. Trimming pared 4 bases from V and 4 bases from J, leaving 7 bases between. CDR3 size: 13 residues. Germline CDR1 reads SGHAT; CDR2 reads FQNNGV. The CDR3 protein is CASSSTATGELFF. CDR3 coding DNA: TGTGCCAGCAGCTCGACAGCCACCGGGGAGCTGTTTTTT.

This chain uses TRBV7-9 with TRBJ2-2; no reliable D call. In germline, CDR1 is SEHNR, CDR2 FQNEAQ (reference sequence). The V gene lost 3 bases and the J gene lost 2 bases, with 10 bases spanning the gap. The CDR3 is 15 amino acids. For the CDR3, the DNA is TGTGCCAGCAGCTTGCAAGGGTTCAACACCGGGGAGCTGTTTTTT. As protein: CASSLQGFNTGELFF. The whole variable domain, filled in from reference TRBV7-9 and TRBJ2-2, reads DTGVSQNPRHKITKRGQNVTFRCDPISEHNRLYWYRQTLGQGPEFLTYFQNEAQLEKSRLLSDRFSAERPKGSFSTLEIQRTEQGDSAMYLCASSLQGFNTGELFFGEGSRLTVL.

The rearrangement uses TRBV6-5 and TRBJ1-6, with 9 bases fitting TRBD1. The CDR3 extends over 15 amino acids. The germline V gene encodes CDR1 MNHEY and CDR2 SVGAGI. J was trimmed by 10 bases and V by 3 bases; bases with no gene match: 7. The CDR3 DNA reads as TGTGCCAGCAGTTATTCGGACAGGGGAGTCTCACCCCTCCACTTT. Its protein is CASSYSDRGVSPLHF.

The chain joins TRBV6-6 to TRBJ1-3; D is ambiguous. Trimming stripped 0 bases from V and 4 bases from J, with 7 bases between. The CDR3 spans 14 residues. CDR1 MNHNY and CDR2 SVGAGI come from the germline V gene (reference sequence). CDR3 bases: TGTGCCAGCAGTTACTCGATGGGGGGAAACACCATATATTTT. This gives the protein CASSYSMGGNTIYF.

V usage is TRBV5-1 and J usage is TRBJ2-5; 8 bases are a match to TRBD2. Germline V gives CDR1 SGHRS, CDR2 YFSETQ. Trimming cost V 0 bases and J 1 base; bases outside gene matches: 8. The CDR3 runs 17 residues. CDR3 sequence (DNA): TGCGCCAGCAGCTTGGCCATATCTAGCGGGTCCCAAGAGACCCAGTACTTC. Its protein product is CASSLAISSGSQETQYF.

This clone was picked up a small number of times. The chain is built from TRBV6-2 or TRBV6-3 and TRBJ2-2, with TRBD1 identical over 8 bases. J lost 4 bases, V lost 4 bases, and 2 bases had no gene match. CDR1 MNHEY and CDR2 SVGEGT come from the germline V gene. The CDR3 sequence is 14 residues long. The CDR3: CASSLTGATGELFF. The CDR3 DNA sequence: TGTGCCAGCAGTTTGACAGGGGCCACCGGGGAGCTGTTTTTT.

The V and J genes are TRBV5-1 and TRBJ2-2; D tentatively fits TRBD1 or TRBD2 (5 bases each). Per germline, CDR1 SGHRS and CDR2 YFSETQ. CDR3 length: 15 residues. Trimming removed 4 bases from V and 10 bases from J, with 20 bases in between. CDR3 DNA: TGCGCCAGCAGCGACCGGGGCACCAAGGCCGAGGAGCTGTTTTTT. The encoded protein is CASSDRGTKAEELFF.

This CDR3 reads CASSLMAGLAGETQYF. As DNA, the CDR3 is TGTGCCAGCAGCTTAATGGCGGGACTAGCGGGAGAGACCCAGTACTTC. The V call is TRBV11-2, the J call TRBJ2-5; 12 bases are a match to TRBD2. V was pared by 2 bases and J by 4 bases, with 5 bases of the junction left unmatched. This CDR3 contains 16 residues. The V gene's germline CDR1 is SGHAT and CDR2 FQNNGV. The full variable domain, its missing parts supplied by reference TRBV11-2 and TRBJ2-5, is EAGVAQSPRYKIIEKRQSVAFWCNPISGHATLYWYQQILGQGPKLLIQFQNNGVVDDSQLPKDRFSAERLKGVDSTLKIQPAKLEDSAVYLCASSLMAGLAGETQYFGPGTRLLVL.

The genes are TRBV6-2 or TRBV6-3 and TRBJ1-1; 9 bases match TRBD1. The CDR3 consists of 14 residues. CDR1 MNHEY and CDR2 SVGEGT come from the germline V gene. The ends lost 1 base at V and 7 bases at J; junction bases unmatched: 4. The CDR3 DNA follows: TGTGCCAGCAGTTACTTCACAGGGGGCGGTGAAGCTTTCTTT. It codes for CASSYFTGGGEAFF.

The chain combines TRBV7-8 with TRBJ1-5; 8 nucleotides match TRBD1. Germline CDR1 is SGHVS and CDR2 is FQNEAQ. V lost 3 bases and J lost 1; bases outside the gene matches: 5. There are 16 residues in the CDR3. In nucleotides, the CDR3 is TGTGCCAGCAGCTTGGGGACAGGAACGAGCAATCAGCCCCAGCATTTT. Translating gives CASSLGTGTSNQPQHF.

This chain uses TRBV9 with TRBJ1-2; unclear D gene. The V and J ends lost 0 bases and 4 bases respectively, with 13 bases between them. CDR1 is SGDLS and CDR2 is YYNGEE in the germline V gene. This CDR3 comprises 15 residues. The CDR3 is CASSVASQGGYGYTF. CDR3 nucleotides: TGTGCCAGCAGCGTAGCCAGTCAAGGAGGCTATGGCTACACCTTC.